This T cell receptor beta chain was sequenced during a study of T cell repertoires in ileal Crohn's disease. Study as a whole: Patients had a median roughly 8-year disease duration, and approximately 36% were active smokers.

Study-wide findings and caveats: High-frequency clones were more common in sorted CD8 than CD4 cells. Clonal expansions were more frequent in active smokers than non-smokers at surgery.

Adults with ileal or ileocolonic Crohn's disease and an indication for resection were eligible. Turning to this clone: Its matching antigen is unknown.

The CDR3 is 13 residues long. V shed 7 bases, J shed 5 bases, and the junction held 3 bases outside the gene matches. CDR1 and CDR2 (germline): MGHRA, YSYEKL. Produced via immunoSEQ multiplex PCR; TCRdb's table is partial and in-frame only. This table holds about 15,000 clones, around four fifths found once. The J gene is TRBJ2-3, the V gene TRBV4-1; TRBD2 aligns across 10 bases. This receptor was identified in an adult with Crohn's disease. Sequencing was done on a sample of ileal tissue. For the CDR3, the DNA is TGCGCCAGCAACAGACTAGCGGGAGATACGCAGTATTTT. This sequence encodes CASNRLAGDTQYF.